This entry features one T cell receptor beta chain sequence. Its antigen is not known. The sample comes from a study of T cell responses to AZD1222 COVID-19 vaccine. Generated by immunoSEQ multiplex PCR, the TCRdb table keeps only in-frame clones and is missing some. The table lists 60,000 to 90,000 clones, more than 75% of them singletons. Overall study findings and caveats: It should be noted that donors were predominantly white British and more often female, and clonal diversity was possibly underestimated.

The sequencing here drew on peripheral blood, taken 28 days after the second AZD1222 dose. The receptor comes from an adult who received the AZD1222 COVID-19 vaccine.

CDR3 coding DNA: TGTGCCAGTAGTATCCCGGGACAGAGAAGAAACACCATATATTTT. Protein sequence: CASSIPGQRRNTIYF. This chain connects TRBV19 to TRBJ1-3; TRBD1 aligns across 7 bases. The CDR3 spans 15 residues. Germline CDR1 reads LNHDA; CDR2 reads SQIVND (reference sequence). The ends lost 3 bases at V and 5 bases at J; junction bases unmatched: 7.